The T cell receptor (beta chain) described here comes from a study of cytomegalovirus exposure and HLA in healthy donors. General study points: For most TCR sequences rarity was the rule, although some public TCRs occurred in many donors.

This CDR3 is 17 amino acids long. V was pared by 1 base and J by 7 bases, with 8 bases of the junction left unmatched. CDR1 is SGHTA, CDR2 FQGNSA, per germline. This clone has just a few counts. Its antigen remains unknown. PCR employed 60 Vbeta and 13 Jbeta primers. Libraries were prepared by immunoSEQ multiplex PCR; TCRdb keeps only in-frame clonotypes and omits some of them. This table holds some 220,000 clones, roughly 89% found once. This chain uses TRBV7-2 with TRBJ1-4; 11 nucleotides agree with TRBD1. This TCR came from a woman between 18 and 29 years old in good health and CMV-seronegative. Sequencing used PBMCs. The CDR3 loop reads CASSLGGTGGFGEKLFF. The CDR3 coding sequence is TGTGCCAGCAGCTTAGGGGGGACAGGGGGTTTTGGTGAAAAACTGTTTTTT.